The 5 T cell receptor beta chains in this list originate from one sample, sequenced in a study of human T cells and chemical hapten exposure. MiXCR was run by TCRdb on the RACE reads, yielding one entry per CDR3 protein. The table includes 180,000 or so distinct CDR3 sequences, about 25% detected once. As to time point: patch test 3, about 24 weeks after DPC sensitization. Noted treatment: therapeutic diphenylcyclopropenone sensitization with weekly scalp DPC. Source: whole blood, taken in connection with sensitization to the hapten diphenylcyclopropenone (DPC). All receptors derive from a woman in her thirties or forties with alopecia areata. Some clones in this sample may be carry-over from other donors' samples.

The V gene is TRBV20-1, the J gene TRBJ2-2, with D perhaps TRBD2 (5 bases). CDR3 length: 12 residues. CDR1 and CDR2 (germline): DFQATT, SNEGSKA (reference sequence). Trimming cost V 3 bases and J 6 bases, with 8 bases left between them. The CDR3 loop reads CSARNGAGELFF. The CDR3 DNA is TGCAGTGCTAGGAACGGGGCCGGGGAGCTGTTTTTT.

The rearrangement links TRBV6-2 or TRBV6-3 to TRBJ2-7; D could derive from TRBD1 or TRBD2 (5 bases each). The germline V and J ends were trimmed by 2 bases and 2 bases, with 10 bases remaining between them. This CDR3 is built from 14 residues. Looked up from germline, CDR1 is MNHEY and CDR2 is SVGEGT. Here the CDR3 reads CASSYPQGPYEQYF. The CDR3 nucleotides are TGTGCCAGCAGTTACCCCCAGGGACCCTACGAGCAGTACTTC.

There are a few counts of this clonotype. This chain joins TRBV5-1 and TRBJ2-3; D is undetermined. The CDR3 spans 13 residues. The V end was cut by 4 bases, the J end by 4 bases, with 10 bases between. Germline V CDR1 and CDR2: SGHRS, YFSETQ. CDR3 loop: CASSPNRADTQYF. In nucleotides, the CDR3 is TGCGCCAGCAGCCCGAACCGGGCAGATACGCAGTATTTT.

This clonotype was seen a handful of times. The chain is built from TRBV7-9 and TRBJ2-5, with unresolved D. The V end lost 5 bases, the J end lost 0 bases, and 7 bases lay between the germline ends. This CDR3 region has 13 residues. Per germline, CDR1 SEHNR and CDR2 FQNEAQ (reference sequence). CDR3: CASSHSYQETQYF. DNA of the CDR3: TGTGCCAGCAGCCACTCGTACCAAGAGACCCAGTACTTC.

This clonotype was seen more than once but under ten times. The CDR3 nucleotides read TGTGCCAGCGGCGGCAGGGGAGGCGGAAACACCATATATTTT. Translation gives CASGGRGGGNTIYF. This chain connects TRBV28 to TRBJ1-3; D is possibly TRBD1 (6 bases). The V gene lost 8 bases and the J gene lost 4 bases, with 15 bases spanning the gap. This CDR3 region has 14 residues. Germline V gene data show CDR1 as MDHEN and CDR2 as SYDVKM.